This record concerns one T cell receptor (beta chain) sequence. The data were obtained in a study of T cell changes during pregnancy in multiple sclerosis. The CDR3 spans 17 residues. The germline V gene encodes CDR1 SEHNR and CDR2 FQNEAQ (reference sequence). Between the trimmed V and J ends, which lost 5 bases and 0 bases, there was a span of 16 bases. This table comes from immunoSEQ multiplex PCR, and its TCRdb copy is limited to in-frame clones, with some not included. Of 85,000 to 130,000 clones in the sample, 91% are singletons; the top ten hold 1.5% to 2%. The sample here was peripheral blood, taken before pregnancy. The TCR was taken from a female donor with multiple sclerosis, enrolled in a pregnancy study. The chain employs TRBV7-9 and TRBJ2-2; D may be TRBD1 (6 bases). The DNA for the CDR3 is TGTGCCAGCAGCGATCGCTACAGGGACGCGAACACCGGGGAGCTGTTTTTT. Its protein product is CASSDRYRDANTGELFF.